This is a list of T cell receptor beta chains from one sample in a study of metastatic and nonmetastatic thyroid tumors. Using MiXCR, TCRdb reanalyzed the PCR reads. The sample holds roughly 16,000 clones, around 16% seen once. Sequenced input: blood. These TCRs come from a female donor with papillary thyroid cancer or a benign thyroid nodule (not recorded which). Some clones in this sample may be carry-over from other donors' samples. CDR3s include the opening cysteine and the closing phenylalanine or tryptophan. The D gene is left open where the match is weak. Not all rows give a size; the values are once, few, many and, for expanded clones, a class.

J: TRBJ2-7
D: TRBD2
size: many
V: TRBV4-1
DNA: TGCGCCAGCAGCCAAGGCCTTGGCGGGAGGGCGATAGAGCAGTACTTC
CDR3: CASSQGLGGRAIEQYF

J: TRBJ1-3
D: .
size: medium-sized
V: TRBV27
DNA: TGTGCCAGCAGTTTGACAGGCACCTCTGGAAACACCATATATTTT
CDR3: CASSLTGTSGNTIYF

J: TRBJ2-7
D: .
size: .
V: TRBV28
DNA: TGTGCCAGCAGTCGGACATTGAATCACTACGAGCAGTACTTC
CDR3: CASSRTLNHYEQYF

J: TRBJ1-2
D: TRBD1
size: many
V: TRBV19
DNA: TGTGCCAGTAGTATAGGCACAGGGGGCTATGGCTACACCTTC
CDR3: CASSIGTGGYGYTF

J: TRBJ1-2
D: .
size: many
V: TRBV11-2
DNA: TGTGCCAGCAGCCCCAAGTTGCAGCCAACCTCTATTGGCTACACCTTC
CDR3: CASSPKLQPTSIGYTF

J: TRBJ2-5
D: .
size: .
V: TRBV5-1
DNA: TGCGCCAGCAGGGGGTCTTGGGATGAGGCCCAGTACTTC
CDR3: CASRGSWDEAQYF

J: TRBJ1-4
D: TRBD1
size: many
V: TRBV2
DNA: TGTGCCAGCAGTTTAGGGGGCGTCGGTGAAAAACTGTTTTTT
CDR3: CASSLGGVGEKLFF

J: TRBJ1-1
D: .
size: many
V: TRBV20-1
DNA: TGCAGTGCAGTTACAGGGCCTGAAGCTTTCTTT
CDR3: CSAVTGPEAFF

J: TRBJ2-7
D: .
size: few
V: TRBV5-4
DNA: TGTGCCAGCAGCTTGGGCGACTACGAGCAGTACTTC
CDR3: CASSLGDYEQYF

J: TRBJ2-1
D: .
size: few
V: TRBV6-2/TRBV6-3
DNA: TGTGCCAGCAGTTACTCCGGACCCCGCAATGAGCAGTTCTTC
CDR3: CASSYSGPRNEQFF

J: TRBJ2-3
D: .
size: few
V: TRBV27
DNA: TGTGCCAGCAGTTTCGAGACTAGCACAGATACGCAGTATTTT
CDR3: CASSFETSTDTQYF

J: TRBJ2-6
D: .
size: many
V: TRBV7-9
DNA: TGTGCCAGCAGCTTAGGCGGGGCCAACGTCCTGACTTTC
CDR3: CASSLGGANVLTF

J: TRBJ1-3
D: TRBD1
size: medium-sized
V: TRBV6-1
DNA: TGTGCCAGCAGCCGACAGGGGGACACCATATATTTT
CDR3: CASSRQGDTIYF

J: TRBJ2-7
D: TRBD2
size: .
V: TRBV7-3
DNA: TGTGCCAGCAGCTTAAGACTAGTAAGCGGGGGGGCCTTTTCTCCCTACGAGCAGTACTTC
CDR3: CASSLRLVSGGAFSPYEQYF

J: TRBJ2-2
D: .
size: medium-sized
V: TRBV15
DNA: TGTGCCACCAGCAGAGGAAGGAACACCGGGGAGCTGTTTTTT
CDR3: CATSRGRNTGELFF

J: TRBJ2-7
D: TRBD1
size: many
V: TRBV20-1
DNA: TGCAGTGCTATGGACAGGGGTTACGAGCAGTACTTC
CDR3: CSAMDRGYEQYF

J: TRBJ1-6
D: .
size: .
V: TRBV6-2/TRBV6-3
DNA: TGTGCCAGCAGTTATGTGCAGGCGACCACGATCTCCTATAATTCACCCCTCCACTTT
CDR3: CASSYVQATTISYNSPLHF

J: TRBJ1-2
D: .
size: many
V: TRBV30
DNA: TGTGCCTGTACTTTCCGACTCGCAAGCGGTGGCTACACCTTC
CDR3: CACTFRLASGGYTF

J: TRBJ1-6
D: .
size: medium-sized
V: TRBV15
DNA: TGTGCCACCAGCACAACGGACAGTCAATCACCCCTCCACTTT
CDR3: CATSTTDSQSPLHF

J: TRBJ2-5
D: TRBD1
size: few
V: TRBV5-6
DNA: TGTGCCAGCAGCCCGCAGCTCGGGACAGGAGGGGAGACCCAGTACTTC
CDR3: CASSPQLGTGGETQYF

J: TRBJ1-5
D: TRBD1
size: many
V: TRBV19
DNA: TGTGCCAGTAGACGGACAGGGGGCTCAAATAGCAATCAGCCCCAGCATTTT
CDR3: CASRRTGGSNSNQPQHF

J: TRBJ2-7
D: TRBD1
size: many
V: TRBV13
DNA: TGTGCCAGCAGCGCCCGGACAGGGTTCGTATACGAGCAGTACTTC
CDR3: CASSARTGFVYEQYF